Listed below are T cell receptor beta chains from one sample, sequenced in a study of CD8 T cells in ankylosing spondylitis. TCRdb fed the 5' RACE reads into MiXCR, producing one record per CDR3 protein. This sample yields fewer than 250,000 distinct CDR3 sequences, of which 20% to 30% are seen a single time; less than 8.5% belongs to the top ten. Material: blood, either unsorted or a sorted T cell fraction (not recorded which). All receptors derive from a male donor with ankylosing spondylitis or in good health (not recorded which). Each CDR3 is given with its conserved first and last residue. The D gene is left open where the match is weak. Rows may omit the clone size; those that give it use once, few, many or a size class.

j_call: TRBJ2-1
clone_size: many
v_call: TRBV5-1
d_call: TRBD2
cdr3_nt: TGCGCCAGCAGGAGTGGGGCTAGCGGGAGCAATGAGCAGTTCTTC
cdr3_aa: CASRSGASGSNEQFF

j_call: TRBJ2-7
clone_size: NA
v_call: TRBV20-1
d_call: TRBD2
cdr3_nt: TGCTGTGCTAGAGATCGATCTAGCGGCCCGTTGGTCTACGAGCAGTACTTC
cdr3_aa: CCARDRSSGPLVYEQYF

j_call: TRBJ2-4
clone_size: few
v_call: TRBV20-1
d_call: TRBD1
cdr3_nt: TGCAGTGCTTCGGGACAGGGGCCAGGCGCCAAAAACATTCAGTACTTC
cdr3_aa: CSASGQGPGAKNIQYF

j_call: TRBJ2-4
clone_size: many
v_call: TRBV7-2
d_call: NA
cdr3_nt: TGTGCCAGCAGCCCCCGGAACAGGGACATTCAGTACTTC
cdr3_aa: CASSPRNRDIQYF

j_call: TRBJ2-6
clone_size: many
v_call: TRBV12-5
d_call: NA
cdr3_nt: TGTGCTAGTGGCGATACCTCCTCTGGGGCCAACGTCCTGACTTTC
cdr3_aa: CASGDTSSGANVLTF

j_call: TRBJ2-7
clone_size: NA
v_call: TRBV20-1
d_call: NA
cdr3_nt: TGCAGTGCTACGGGACTCGGCGTCTACGAGCAGTACTTC
cdr3_aa: CSATGLGVYEQYF

j_call: TRBJ2-3
clone_size: NA
v_call: TRBV29-1
d_call: NA
cdr3_nt: TGCAGCGTTGGGGGCAGGGTTTCAGATACGCAGTATTTT
cdr3_aa: CSVGGRVSDTQYF

j_call: TRBJ1-1
clone_size: many
v_call: TRBV28
d_call: TRBD1
cdr3_nt: TGTGCCAGCACCCCGGGGGGACAGGGAAACACTGAAGCTTTCTTT
cdr3_aa: CASTPGGQGNTEAFF

j_call: TRBJ2-1
clone_size: many
v_call: TRBV20-1
d_call: TRBD1
cdr3_nt: TGCAGTGCTAGATCCCCGGGACAGGGTTGGAATGAGCAGTTCTTC
cdr3_aa: CSARSPGQGWNEQFF

j_call: TRBJ2-3
clone_size: many
v_call: TRBV6-5
d_call: NA
cdr3_nt: TGTGCCAGCAGTTACTCGTTTGGCACAGATACGCAGTATTTT
cdr3_aa: CASSYSFGTDTQYF

j_call: TRBJ2-5
clone_size: NA
v_call: TRBV4-3
d_call: NA
cdr3_nt: TGCGCCAGCAGCCAAGATCGATCCGGGACCCAGTACTTC
cdr3_aa: CASSQDRSGTQYF

j_call: TRBJ2-7
clone_size: few
v_call: TRBV29-1
d_call: NA
cdr3_nt: TGCAGCGTGACAGAGATCTACGAGCAGTACTTC
cdr3_aa: CSVTEIYEQYF

j_call: TRBJ1-1
clone_size: many
v_call: TRBV29-1
d_call: NA
cdr3_nt: TGCAGCGTTGACGGGGCTGGGAACACTGAAGCTTTCTTT
cdr3_aa: CSVDGAGNTEAFF

j_call: TRBJ2-7
clone_size: few
v_call: TRBV3-1
d_call: NA
cdr3_nt: TGTGCCAGCAGCCAAGATATCAGAACCTACGAGCAGTACTTC
cdr3_aa: CASSQDIRTYEQYF